The 12 T cell receptor beta chains reported below all come from one sample, sequenced in a study of siplizumab effects on memory and regulatory T cells. The assay was immunoSEQ multiplex PCR, and TCRdb's table has in-frame clones only and misses some. This sample has roughly 100,000 clones, with roughly nine tenths found just once. Sequencing used CD4+ T cells sorted from blood. These receptors all come from a human donor in good health.

CDR3 DNA sequence: TGTGCCAGCAGAGGAGGGAAGGATACTGAAGCTTTCTTT. It is translated as CASRGGKDTEAFF. V usage is TRBV6-1 and J usage is TRBJ1-1; D remains unclear. Trimming took off 6 bases at V and 5 bases at J, with 13 bases between the two ends. Germline CDR1 reads MNHNS; CDR2 reads SASEGT. There are 13 residues in the CDR3.

The V call is TRBV7-3, the J call TRBJ2-1; the match to TRBD2 covers 10 bases. V shed 5 bases and J 2 bases; nucleotides not matched to a gene: 6. CDR1 and CDR2 from the germline V gene are SGHTA and FQGTGA. The CDR3 has 16 amino acids. CDR3 bases: TGTGCCAGCAGCACAGCGGGAGGGACTACCTACAATGAGCAGTTCTTC. This sequence encodes CASSTAGGTTYNEQFF.

V usage is TRBV28 and J usage is TRBJ1-5, with TRBD1 matching 9 bases. The germline V gene has CDR1 MDHEN and CDR2 SYDVKM. The CDR3 contains 15 residues. J gave up 8 bases and V 5 bases, and 10 bases lay outside the gene matches. The CDR3 coding sequence is TGTGCCAGCAGTATTCCGGGACAGGGAGAAAAGCCCCAGCATTTT. This encodes CASSIPGQGEKPQHF.

The chain employs TRBV27 and TRBJ2-1, with TRBD2 matching 7 bases. V shed 3 bases and J 9 bases; nucleotides not matched to a gene: 8. Germline values: CDR1 MNHEY, CDR2 SMNVEV (reference sequence). This CDR3 has 14 amino acids. The CDR3 is CASSFGGRASEQFF. The DNA of the CDR3 is TGTGCCAGCAGTTTTGGTGGGAGGGCCTCTGAGCAGTTCTTC.

The chain is built from TRBV2 and TRBJ1-1, with D uncertain. The CDR3 has 15 residues. Trimming took 7 bases from V and 1 from J, leaving 16 bases between them. The germline gives CDR1 SNHLY, CDR2 FYNNEI. For the CDR3, the DNA is TGTGCCAGCACCCCCGGACTCGTTCGGAACACTGAAGCTTTCTTT. This codes for CASTPGLVRNTEAFF.

This clone has just a few counts. The chain combines TRBV9 with TRBJ2-3; D remains unclear. Per the germline V gene, CDR1 is SGDLS and CDR2 is YYNGEE. The CDR3 runs 12 residues. The V end was cut by 2 bases, the J end by 0 bases, with 1 base between. This chain's CDR3 is CASSVSTDTQYF. CDR3 bases: TGTGCCAGCAGCGTGAGCACAGATACGCAGTATTTT.

The gene calls are TRBV9 and TRBJ1-2, with unresolved D. V was clipped by 2 bases and J by 6 bases, with 5 bases between them. Germline CDR1 SGDLS, CDR2 YYNGEE. The CDR3 extends over 11 amino acids. The CDR3 loop is CASSVNDGYTF. The CDR3, as DNA: TGTGCCAGCAGCGTTAATGATGGCTACACCTTC.

This rearrangement joins TRBV4-2 to TRBJ2-5; 8 nucleotides agree with TRBD2. This CDR3 is built from 14 residues. J was trimmed by 2 bases and V by 4 bases; bases with no gene match: 3. Germline values: CDR1 LGHNA, CDR2 YNFKEQ. CDR3 in amino acids: CASSRASGQETQYF. The CDR3 nucleotides are TGTGCCAGCAGCCGAGCTAGCGGGCAAGAGACCCAGTACTTC.

This chain connects TRBV7-6 to TRBJ2-3, with TRBD2 as a possible D gene (5 bases). V lost 4 bases and J 2 bases, leaving 19 bases between the germline ends. The CDR3 has 17 residues. CDR1 and CDR2 from the germline V gene are SGHVS and FNYEAQ. The CDR3 DNA sequence: TGTGCCAGCAGCTCGAGTATCACCGGGATATTCACAGATACGCAGTATTTT. As protein: CASSSSITGIFTDTQYF. Together with reference TRBV7-6 and TRBJ2-3, the CDR3 gives the full variable domain: GAGVSQSPRYKVTKRGQDVALRCDPISGHVSLYWYRQALGQGPEFLTYFNYEAQQDKSGLPNDRFSAERPEGSISTLTIQRTEQRDSAMYRCASSSSITGIFTDTQYFGPGTRLTVL.

The chain recombines TRBV19 with TRBJ1-4; the match to TRBD1 covers 7 bases. Unmatched junction bases numbered 6, after V lost 3 bases and J lost 8 bases. The CDR3 sequence is 14 residues long. CDR1 is LNHDA, CDR2 SQIVND, per germline (reference sequence). CDR3 nucleotide sequence: TGTGCCAGTAGTATTCCCGGGACAGCCGAAAAACTGTTTTTT. It codes for CASSIPGTAEKLFF. Using reference TRBV19 and TRBJ1-4 for the parts outside the CDR3, the full variable domain is DGGITQSPKYLFRKEGQNVTLSCEQNLNHDAMYWYRQDPGQGLRLIYYSQIVNDFQKGDIAEGYSVSREKKESFPLTVTSAQKNPTAFYLCASSIPGTAEKLFFGSGTQLSVL.

V and J are TRBV5-6 and TRBJ2-7, with unresolved D. The CDR3 consists of 13 residues. Germline-derived CDR1 and CDR2 are SGHDT and YYEEEE. The V and J ends lost 4 bases and 5 bases respectively, with 13 bases between them. CDR3 nucleotide sequence: TGTGCCAGCAGCCCCACCGGTCGGGACGAGCAGTACTTC. Protein: CASSPTGRDEQYF.

The chain uses TRBV6-1 and TRBJ1-2, with D possibly matching TRBD1 (6 bases). Deletions cut 5 bases from V and 5 bases from J, with 12 bases between. The CDR3 length is 13 residues. CDR1 and CDR2 (germline): MNHNS, SASEGT. This CDR3 reads CASSLHTGYGYTF. DNA for the CDR3: TGTGCCAGCAGTCTACACACAGGGTATGGCTACACCTTC.